Each of the 11 T cell receptor delta chains below was sequenced from the same sample in a study of gamma delta lymphoproliferative disorders and STAT genes. Sequencing used genomic DNA taken from PBMCs of patients and controls. TCRdb re-called clones from the multiplex PCR reads via CATT. The table has around 1,200 delta-chain clones, under 2% seen once. The sequenced sample consisted of blood. These receptors came from a human donor in good health.

This clone was seen a handful of times. The sample holds other DNA sequences that translate to the same CDR3. The genes are TRDV1 and TRDJ1; 9 nucleotides align to TRDD3. Germline loops: CDR1 TSWWSYY, CDR2 QGS. The CDR3 runs 22 residues. Unmatched junction bases numbered 27, after V lost 2 bases and J lost 5 bases. The CDR3 here is CALGELPLPIPPMGIRGDKLIF. The CDR3 nucleotides read TGTGCTCTTGGGGAATTGCCCCTTCCCATTCCTCCCATGGGGATACGCGGTGATAAACTCATCTTT.

Sample share makes this clone hyperexpanded. The sample holds other DNA sequences that translate to the same CDR3. The chain combines TRDV2 with TRDJ1; TRDD3 matches at 7 bases. This CDR3 comprises 16 residues. Germline values: CDR1 GEAIGNYY, CDR2 EKD. The V and J ends lost 4 bases and 3 bases, in that order; junction bases with no gene match: 13. The CDR3 region has the DNA TGTGCCTGTGAAGGTGGGGGACTACCTTGCGCCGATAAACTCATCTTT. It codes for CACEGGGLPCADKLIF.

This clone was seen only a few times. A single base is all that separates this from a far larger clone, so a read error is likely. Other DNA sequences within the sample encode an identical CDR3. The rearrangement joins TRDV1 to TRDJ1; TRDD3 matches 9 bases. Germline assignment: CDR1 TSWWSYY and CDR2 QGS. This CDR3 has 24 residues. This chain's CDR3 is CALGELANSYWGTGLPHPTDKLIF. The CDR3 DNA sequence: TGTGCTCTTGGAGAACTAGCAAACTCGTACTGGGGGACGGGTCTGCCCCACCCGACCGATAAACTCATCTTT.

This clone turned up a few times. The TCRdb record carries a much larger clone's protein, which differs from this DNA's translation at residue 3; a read error is the likely cause, and the protein listed here is the DNA translation. This chain links TRDV1 with TRDJ1, with TRDD3 matching over 9 bases. Germline V gene lookup returns CDR1 TSWWSYY and CDR2 QGS. The CDR3 runs to 21 residues. CDR3 in amino acids: CAPGEDDLSPYWGTYTDKLIF. In DNA form, the CDR3 reads TGTGCTCCTGGGGAAGATGACCTCTCGCCTTACTGGGGGACCTACACCGATAAACTCATCTTT.

Points on this clone: TCRdb's protein for this DNA is that of a much larger clone and differs from the translation at residue 21, likely a read error; the protein shown is the DNA translation. This chain joins TRDV1 and TRDJ1; 9 bases map to TRDD3. CDR1 is TSWWSYY and CDR2 is QGS in the germline V gene. This CDR3 is 24 amino acids long. The DNA of the CDR3 is TGTGCTCTTGGGGAACTAGCAAACTCGTACTGGGGGACGGGTCTGCCCCACCCGACCGATGAACTCATCTTT. Encoded protein: CALGELANSYWGTGLPHPTDELIF.

As for this clone: A far larger clone lies a single base away; this is likely a read error. This specimen includes other DNA sequences encoding the same CDR3. The CDR3 nucleotides are TGTGCCTGTGACAGTTTACTGGGGGATACCACCGACAAACTCATCTTT. Protein product: CACDSLLGDTTDKLIF. The gene calls are TRDV2 and TRDJ1, with TRDD3 matching over 12 bases. The CDR3 has 16 amino acids. The germline gives CDR1 GEAIGNYY, CDR2 EKD.

By share of the sample, this clone is medium-sized (0.01 to 0.1%). A read error is likely here: a far larger clone is one base away. This CDR3 is also generated by other DNA sequences in the sample. The chain links TRDV2 to TRDJ1; 9 bases are a match to TRDD3. The J segment lost 0 bases and the V segment lost 1 base, leaving 26 bases of the junction unmatched. The CDR3 length is 23 residues. The germline CDR1 and CDR2 sequences are GEAIGNYY and EKD. The CDR3 loop is CACDTRGAITGGARPPNTDKLIF. The DNA for the CDR3 is TGTGCCTGTGACACACGTGGAGCAATTACTGGGGGAGCCAGGCCCCCAAACACCGATAAACTCATCTTT.

The table lists this clone with a few counts. This DNA's translation and the protein TCRdb lists, from a much larger clone, do not match at residue 15, likely due to a read error; the protein shown is translated from the DNA. V and J are TRDV1 and TRDJ1, with 8 nucleotides matching TRDD3. CDR1 is TSWWSYY and CDR2 is QGS in the germline V gene. This CDR3 has 23 amino acids. The V gene end was trimmed by 9 bases and the J gene end by 3 bases; junction bases not matched to a gene: 36. As DNA, the CDR3 is TGTGCTCTCTGCGGTGGGACCTACCCCGTACTGGGGGCCTCGATGATACGGGCCGATAAACTCATCTTT. The encoded protein is CALCGGTYPVLGASMIRADKLIF.

This clone was observed a few times. The protein held in TCRdb is that of a much larger clone and does not match this DNA's translation at residues 17 and 20, likely because of a read error; the protein shown is translated from the DNA. The chain joins TRDV1 to TRDJ1; 9 bases line up with TRDD3. Germline V gene lookup returns CDR1 TSWWSYY and CDR2 QGS. CDR3 length: 24 amino acids. J gave up 6 bases and V 0 bases, and 32 bases lay outside the gene matches. The CDR3 bases are TGTGCTCTTGGGGAACTAGCAAACTCGTACTGGGGGACGGGTCTGCCCCGCCCGACCAATAAACTCATCTTT. Translation: CALGELANSYWGTGLPRPTNKLIF.

This clone was seen a handful of times. Since a far larger clone is one base different, this is likely a read error. Other DNA sequences within the sample encode an identical CDR3. The chain links TRDV1 to TRDJ1; perhaps TRDD3 as D (6 bases). The CDR3 runs to 17 residues. The V gene's germline CDR1 is TSWWSYY and CDR2 QGS. This chain's CDR3 is CALGDPVRGRGTDKLIF. CDR3 sequence (DNA): TGTGCTCTTGGGGACCCGGTTCGGGGGAGAGGCACCGATAAGCTCATCTTT.

This clone showed up just a few times. TCRdb has a much larger clone's protein, which differs at residue 18 from the translation of this DNA, likely because of a read error; what is shown is the protein translated from the DNA. V gene TRDV2 combines with J gene TRDJ1; 10 bases line up with TRDD3. CDR1 is GEAIGNYY, CDR2 EKD, per germline. The CDR3 consists of 20 residues. The CDR3 sequence: CACDTIEILGDPKYTDKPIF. The CDR3 nucleotides read TGTGCCTGTGACACTATTGAAATACTGGGGGATCCTAAGTACACCGATAAACCCATCTTT.